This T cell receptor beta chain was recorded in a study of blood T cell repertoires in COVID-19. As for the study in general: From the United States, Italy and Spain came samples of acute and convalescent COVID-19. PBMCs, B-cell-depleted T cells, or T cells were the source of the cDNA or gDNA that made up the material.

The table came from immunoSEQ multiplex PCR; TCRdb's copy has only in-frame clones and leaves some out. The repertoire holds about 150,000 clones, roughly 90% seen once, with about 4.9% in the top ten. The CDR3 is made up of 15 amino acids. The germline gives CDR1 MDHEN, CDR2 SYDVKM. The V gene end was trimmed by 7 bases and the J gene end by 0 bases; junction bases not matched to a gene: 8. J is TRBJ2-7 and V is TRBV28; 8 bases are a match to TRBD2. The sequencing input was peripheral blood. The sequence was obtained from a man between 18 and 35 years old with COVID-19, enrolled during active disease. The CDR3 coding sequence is TGTGCCAGCACCCGAGGCGCGGGAGGCTCCTACGAGCAGTACTTC. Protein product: CASTRGAGGSYEQYF. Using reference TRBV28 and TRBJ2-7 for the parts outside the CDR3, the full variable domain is DVKVTQSSRYLVKRTGEKVFLECVQDMDHENMFWYRQDPGLGLRLIYFSYDVKMKEKGDIPEGYSVSREKKERFSLILESASTNQTSMYLCASTRGAGGSYEQYFGPGTRLTVT.